This T cell receptor (beta chain) was sequenced during a study of blood T cell repertoires in COVID-19 (dated by TCRdb to between 2020 and 2021). Regarding the complete study: Collaborator samples came from the United States, Italy and Spain and covered acute and convalescent phases of COVID-19. The repertoires were made available in a free public database intended to serve as a resource for research on the immune response to SARS-CoV-2. The dataset comprised deeply sampled blood TCRbeta repertoires from subjects exposed to, actively infected with, or recovered from COVID-19. The material from the prospective study consisted of cDNA or gDNA derived from T cells, B-cell-depleted T cells, or PBMCs. Samples came from the ongoing ImmuneRACE study (first 160 participants) plus 1,254 subjects from 6 global collaborators. Where HLA class I and class II types were available, the types were taken from metadata supplied by the sample provider, not from assay-based typing. Nearly every sample came with metadata listing a de-identified subject ID, COVID-19 status, age in years and sex. Study-wide findings and limitations: The quantity of clinical and demographic metadata differed by source and by participant and was supplied without curation.

This clone was counted between two and nine times. What this receptor recognizes is not known. No base quality values were provided; no much bigger clone lies one nucleotide off. TCRbeta CDR3 regions were amplified from genomic DNA using the immunoSEQ Assay, a bias-controlled multiplex PCR. On the study's bioinformatics: Nucleated cell counts per sample were estimated from amplification of reference gene primers within the assay. To quantify the absolute abundance of each unique TCRbeta CDR3 rearrangement, sequence reads were collapsed and filtered. For each sample, productive Simpson clonality was calculated as the square root of Simpson's diversity index across productive rearrangements. As stored in TCRdb, this immuneACCESS dataset retains in-frame rearrangements with V and J assigned. A fraction of the clones does not appear; measured against another copy, unresolved V genes explain less than half of the discrepancy, and the remainder lacks a known reason. The V and J calls and clone size are taken from that table; D and trimming were inferred from the DNA. The sample data list over 150,000 clones, and roughly nine tenths of these were observed just once. 0.53% of the sample belongs to the ten largest clones.

Each collaborating institution followed its own protocols to collect whole blood in K2EDTA tubes. For TCRbeta analysis, collaborator samples were shipped as frozen whole blood, as isolated PBMCs, or as DNA extracted from either sample type. V is clipped by 2 bases and J by 9 bases, and the sequence between their germline boundaries is 14 bases long. CDR1 and CDR2 are read off the germline V gene (reference sequence) as SEHNR and FQNEAQ. Including cysteine and phenylalanine, the CDR3 has 15 amino acids. Only the CDR3 portion is preserved as DNA: 45 bases, with reading frame beginning at the first base.

The chain was built from TRBV7-9 and TRBJ1-6; a tentative D match to TRBD1 spans 5 bases. The clonotype comes from a man aged 50 or older with acute or convalescent COVID-19. Sequencing used peripheral blood. Read as DNA, the sequence is TGTGCCAGCAGCTTAAGGGGTGATATTGTTTCACCCCTCCACTTT. Translated, it gives CASSLRGDIVSPLHF.